This TCR beta chain originates from a study of T cells in Graves' hyperthyroidism and ophthalmopathy. As for the study in general: Before any treatment, at initial diagnosis, peripheral blood was collected.

TCR beta CDR3 sequences were amplified from RNA transcripts. Carried out on the TCR CDR3, a first-round RT-PCR used the HTBI primer set. Each CDR3 protein is one row after TCRdb ran MiXCR on the multiplex PCR reads. The sample has 300,000 to 450,000 distinct CDR3 sequences; approximately 15% are singletons. This CDR3 has 15 residues. V lost 6 bases and J lost 0, with 17 bases in between. In germline, CDR1 is DFQATT, CDR2 SNEGSKA (reference sequence). PBMCs stemmed from less than 13 ml fresh peripheral blood. The clonotype was recovered from a woman aged 30 to 39 with Graves' ophthalmopathy. Sequenced sample: blood. V usage is TRBV20-1 and J usage is TRBJ2-5; no reliable D call. This CDR3 reads CSAASQPSYQETQYF. The CDR3 DNA is TGCAGTGCGGCCTCCCAACCCTCGTACCAAGAGACCCAGTACTTC.